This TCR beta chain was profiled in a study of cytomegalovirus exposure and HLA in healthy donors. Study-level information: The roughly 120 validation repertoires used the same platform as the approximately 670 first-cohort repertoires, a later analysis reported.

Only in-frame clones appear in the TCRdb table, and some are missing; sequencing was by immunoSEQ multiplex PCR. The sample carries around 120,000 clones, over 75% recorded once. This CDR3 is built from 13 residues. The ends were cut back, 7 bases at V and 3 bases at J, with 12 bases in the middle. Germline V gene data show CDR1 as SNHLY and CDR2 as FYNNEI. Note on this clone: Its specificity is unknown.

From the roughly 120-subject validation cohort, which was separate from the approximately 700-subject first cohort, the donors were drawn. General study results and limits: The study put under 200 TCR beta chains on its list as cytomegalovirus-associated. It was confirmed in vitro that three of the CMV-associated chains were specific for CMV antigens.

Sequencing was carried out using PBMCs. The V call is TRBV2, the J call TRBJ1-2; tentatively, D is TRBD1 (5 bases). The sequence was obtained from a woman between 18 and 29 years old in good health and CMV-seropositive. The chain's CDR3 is CASNPGRDYGYTF. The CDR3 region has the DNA TGTGCCAGCAATCCAGGGAGGGACTATGGCTACACCTTC.